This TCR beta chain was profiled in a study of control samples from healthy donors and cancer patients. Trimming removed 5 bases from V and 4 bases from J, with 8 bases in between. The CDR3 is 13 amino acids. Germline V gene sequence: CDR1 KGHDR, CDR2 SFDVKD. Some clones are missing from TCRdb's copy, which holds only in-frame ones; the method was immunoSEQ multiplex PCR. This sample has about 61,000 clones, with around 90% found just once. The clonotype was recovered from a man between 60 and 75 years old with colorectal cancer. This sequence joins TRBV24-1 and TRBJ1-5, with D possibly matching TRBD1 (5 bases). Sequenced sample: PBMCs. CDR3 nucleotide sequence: TGTGCCACCAGTGGCCAGGGAAATCAGCCCCAGCATTTT. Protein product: CATSGQGNQPQHF.